The 13 T cell receptor beta chains presented below share a single source sample, sequenced in a study of T cell changes during pregnancy in multiple sclerosis. Profiled with immunoSEQ multiplex PCR; TCRdb holds only in-frame clones, not every one. This table holds roughly 47,000 clones, 85% to 95% found once. Sequenced material: CD8+ T cells from peripheral blood mononuclear cells, taken before pregnancy. The receptor source for this set is a female donor with multiple sclerosis, enrolled in a pregnancy study.

The V and J genes are TRBV7-8 and TRBJ1-1, with TRBD1 identical over 9 bases. Germline lookup yields CDR1 SGHVS and CDR2 FQNEAQ. The V gene end was trimmed by 7 bases and the J gene end by 6 bases; junction bases not matched to a gene: 21. CDR3 size: 18 residues. The CDR3 reads CASNVQGAGGIGYAEAFF. The CDR3 nucleotides read TGTGCCAGCAACGTACAGGGGGCGGGAGGTATTGGGTATGCTGAAGCTTTCTTT.

The chain is built from TRBV4-3 and TRBJ2-1; 7 nucleotides line up with TRBD2. The CDR3 covers 17 residues. Germline V CDR1 and CDR2: LGHNA, YSLEER. The J segment lost 4 bases and the V segment lost 0 bases, leaving 9 bases of the junction unmatched. Written as DNA, the CDR3 is TGCGCCAGCAGCCAAGATCATTTGAGCGGGATTTACAATGAGCAGTTCTTC. It translates to CASSQDHLSGIYNEQFF.

The chain carries TRBV27 and TRBJ1-1; a weak D match, TRBD1 (6 bases). The CDR3 loop spans 15 amino acids. Trimming removed 4 bases from V and 0 bases from J, with 12 bases in between. The germline V gene encodes CDR1 MNHEY and CDR2 SMNVEV (reference sequence). In DNA form, the CDR3 reads TGTGCCAGCAGTTGGGGGGGCCCTATGAACACTGAAGCTTTCTTT. Residues: CASSWGGPMNTEAFF.

V and J are TRBV7-2 and TRBJ2-7; D is possibly TRBD2 (6 bases). Germline lookup yields CDR1 SGHTA and CDR2 FQGNSA. Between the trimmed V and J ends, which lost 5 bases and 0 bases, there was a span of 20 bases. This CDR3 region has 17 residues. CDR3 sequence reads: CASSTRPGLSHSYEQYF. The CDR3 region has the DNA TGTGCCAGCAGCACACGTCCGGGACTGTCTCACTCCTACGAGCAGTACTTC. Combining the CDR3 with reference TRBV7-2 and TRBJ2-7 gives the whole variable domain GAGVSQSPSNKVTEKGKDVELRCDPISGHTALYWYRQSLGQGLEFLIYFQGNSAPDKSGLPSDRFSAERTGGSVSTLTIQRTQQEDSAVYLCASSTRPGLSHSYEQYFGPGTRLTVT.

V gene TRBV19 combines with J gene TRBJ2-1; 11 nucleotides match TRBD2. The J segment lost 4 bases and the V segment lost 11 bases, leaving 7 bases of the junction unmatched. CDR1 and CDR2 (germline): LNHDA, SQIVND (reference sequence). This CDR3 is 14 amino acids long. CDR3 sequence: CAVYSGRGYNEQFF. CDR3 nucleotides: TGTGCCGTGTATAGCGGGAGGGGGTACAATGAGCAGTTCTTC. Combining the CDR3 with reference TRBV19 and TRBJ2-1 gives the whole variable domain DGGITQSPKYLFRKEGQNVTLSCEQNLNHDAMYWYRQDPGQGLRLIYYSQIVNDFQKGDIAEGYSVSREKKESFPLTVTSAQKNPTAFYLCAVYSGRGYNEQFFGPGTRLTVL.

The rearrangement links TRBV4-1 to TRBJ2-3; D possibly corresponds to TRBD2 (5 bases). V lost 4 bases to trimming and J lost 2 bases, with 7 bases between them. This CDR3 is built from 13 residues. The germline gives CDR1 MGHRA, CDR2 YSYEKL. The CDR3 here is CASSLGATDTQYF. In DNA form, the CDR3 reads TGCGCCAGCAGCCTGGGAGCCACAGATACGCAGTATTTT.

The rearrangement links TRBV7-9 to TRBJ2-1; perhaps TRBD1 as D (6 bases). The V and J ends lost 5 bases and 2 bases respectively, with 25 bases between them. The CDR3 runs to 19 residues. The germline CDR1 and CDR2 sequences are SEHNR and FQNEAQ (reference sequence). This CDR3 is CASSESGDLGQGPYNEQFF. The CDR3 nucleotides read TGTGCCAGCAGCGAATCAGGTGATCTGGGTCAGGGGCCCTACAATGAGCAGTTCTTC.

DNA for the CDR3: TGCGCCAGCAGCTGGTCGGACGGGACCTACGAGCAGTACTTC. This encodes CASSWSDGTYEQYF. This sequence joins TRBV5-1 and TRBJ2-7; tentatively, D is TRBD2 (5 bases). The germline gives CDR1 SGHRS, CDR2 YFSETQ. The CDR3 totals 14 residues. The V end lost 3 bases, the J end lost 2 bases, and 12 bases lay between the germline ends.

The rearrangement joins TRBV6-5 to TRBJ2-7; 10 nucleotides agree with TRBD2. CDR3 size: 13 residues. The V gene end was trimmed by 4 bases and the J gene end by 5 bases; junction bases not matched to a gene: 2. CDR1 and CDR2 from the germline V gene are MNHEY and SVGAGI. CDR3: CASSFLAGDEQYF. The CDR3 coding sequence is TGTGCCAGCAGTTTTCTAGCGGGAGACGAGCAGTACTTC.

The chain joins TRBV5-1 to TRBJ2-7, with 7 nucleotides matching TRBD1. Germline-derived CDR1 and CDR2 are SGHRS and YFSETQ. Trimming removed 3 bases from V and 2 bases from J; junction bases left unmatched: 5. CDR3 length equals 14 residues. CDR3 nucleotides: TGCGCCAGCAGCTCAGACAGGGTACCCTACGAGCAGTACTTC. Translation gives CASSSDRVPYEQYF.

CDR3 DNA: TGTGCCAGCAGTTTGACAGGGACGAGCAATCAGCCCCAGCATTTT. Translation gives CASSLTGTSNQPQHF. The J gene is TRBJ1-5, the V gene TRBV27; TRBD1 agrees at 7 bases. CDR1 is MNHEY, CDR2 SMNVEV, per germline (reference sequence). V shed 3 bases and J 1 base; nucleotides not matched to a gene: 3. The CDR3 has 15 residues.

The chain uses TRBV27 and TRBJ1-1; D gene unclear. Germline lookup yields CDR1 MNHEY and CDR2 SMNVEV (reference sequence). V was clipped by 5 bases and J by 5 bases, with 18 bases between them. The CDR3 extends over 15 amino acids. CDR3 DNA sequence: TGTGCCAGCAGTCCCTACCCCCCTGGGAGTACTGAAGCTTTCTTT. Its protein product is CASSPYPPGSTEAFF.

The rearrangement links TRBV19 to TRBJ1-4; 8 bases fit TRBD1. The CDR3 length is 12 residues. With 10 bases clipped from V and 8 bases from J, the junction kept 6 bases outside the gene matches. The germline V gene has CDR1 LNHDA and CDR2 SQIVND (reference sequence). CDR3 sequence: CATGQGIEKLFF. DNA of the CDR3: TGTGCCACCGGACAGGGCATCGAAAAACTGTTTTTT.